This record concerns one TCR beta chain sequence. Its antigen is unidentified. The data were obtained in a study of cytomegalovirus exposure and HLA in healthy donors. Whole-study results and caveats: A few CMV-associated chains were confirmed in vitro to be specific for CMV antigens. Across HLA loci, a later analysis found differing TCR association rates, with DRB1 most and HLA-C fewest. Rare TCR sequences predominated, though certain public TCRs were found in many donors.

PCR primers comprised 60 Vbeta and 13 Jbeta primers. Authors' methods: Later work found around 80 million unique TCR beta chains, with 9.5 million to 14 million shared. Here immunoSEQ multiplex PCR was the method, and the copy in TCRdb shows in-frame clones only, minus some. D and trimming were read from the DNA, whereas the V and J calls and clone size are those reported in that table. The data show 180,000 or so clones, 77% seen once. V lost 7 bases to trimming and J lost 4 bases; unmatched junction nucleotides: 7. The CDR3 length is 14 residues. The germline V gene encodes CDR1 MDHEN and CDR2 SYDVKM.

The sequencing input was PBMCs. The gene calls are TRBV28 and TRBJ2-7; 10 nucleotides match TRBD1. This TCR was sampled from a woman in her fifties or sixties in good health and CMV-seropositive. The CDR3: CASITAGQGYEQYF. As DNA, the CDR3 is TGTGCCAGCATTACCGCGGGACAGGGGTACGAGCAGTACTTC.